This T cell receptor (beta chain) was documented in a study of T cell responses to AZD1222 COVID-19 vaccine. Regarding the study as a whole: White British ancestry dominated among donors, who included more females, and clonal diversity was possibly underestimated. Only a handful of AZD1222 recipients were seropositive at baseline.

The CDR3 runs 15 residues. V lost 6 bases to trimming and J lost 1 base, with 15 bases between them. Germline-derived CDR1 and CDR2 are MDHEN and SYDVKM. Here immunoSEQ multiplex PCR was the method, and the copy in TCRdb shows in-frame clones only, minus some. The profile shows tens of thousands of clones, roughly 80% of them singletons. A note on this clone: Its antigen is not known.

The specimen comprised peripheral blood, sampled 28 days after the second dose of the MenACWY control vaccine. V usage is TRBV28 and J usage is TRBJ1-1; D remains unclear. This sequence was found in an adult who received the MenACWY meningococcal vaccine as a control. The CDR3 sequence: CASRPTTDGNTEAFF. The CDR3 DNA is TGTGCCAGCAGACCTACGACGGATGGGAACACTGAAGCTTTCTTT.